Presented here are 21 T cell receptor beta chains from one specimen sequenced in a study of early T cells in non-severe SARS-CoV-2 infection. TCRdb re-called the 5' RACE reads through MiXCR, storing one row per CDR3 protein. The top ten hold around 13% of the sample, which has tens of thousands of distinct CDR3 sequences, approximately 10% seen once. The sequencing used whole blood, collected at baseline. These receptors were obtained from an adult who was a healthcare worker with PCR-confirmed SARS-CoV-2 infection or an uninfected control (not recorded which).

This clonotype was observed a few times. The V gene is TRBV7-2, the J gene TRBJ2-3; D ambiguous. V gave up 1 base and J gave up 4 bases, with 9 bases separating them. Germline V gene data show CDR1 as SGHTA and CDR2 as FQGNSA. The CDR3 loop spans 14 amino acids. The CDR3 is CASSLDSQADTQYF. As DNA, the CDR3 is TGTGCCAGCAGCTTAGACTCGCAGGCAGATACGCAGTATTTT.

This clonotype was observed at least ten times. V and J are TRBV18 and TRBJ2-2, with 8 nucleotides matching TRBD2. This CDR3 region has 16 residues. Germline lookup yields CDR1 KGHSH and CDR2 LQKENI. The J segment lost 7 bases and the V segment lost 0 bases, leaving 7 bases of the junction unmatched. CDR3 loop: CASSPPVSGRGGELFF. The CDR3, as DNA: TGTGCCAGCTCACCACCTGTAAGCGGGAGAGGCGGGGAGCTGTTTTTT.

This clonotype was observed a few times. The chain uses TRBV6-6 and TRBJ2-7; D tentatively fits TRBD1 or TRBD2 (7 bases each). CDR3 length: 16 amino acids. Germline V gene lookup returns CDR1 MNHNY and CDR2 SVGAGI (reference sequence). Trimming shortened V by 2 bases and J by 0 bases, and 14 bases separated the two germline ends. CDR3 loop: CASSYLWEGASYEQYF. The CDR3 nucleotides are TGTGCCAGCAGTTACCTTTGGGAGGGGGCCTCCTACGAGCAGTACTTC.

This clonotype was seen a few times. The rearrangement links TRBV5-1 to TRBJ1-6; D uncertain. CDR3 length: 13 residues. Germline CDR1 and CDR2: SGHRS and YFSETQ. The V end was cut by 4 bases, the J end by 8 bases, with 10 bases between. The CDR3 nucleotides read TGCGCCAGCAGCCTTACACGGGATTCACCCCTCCACTTT. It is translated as CASSLTRDSPLHF.

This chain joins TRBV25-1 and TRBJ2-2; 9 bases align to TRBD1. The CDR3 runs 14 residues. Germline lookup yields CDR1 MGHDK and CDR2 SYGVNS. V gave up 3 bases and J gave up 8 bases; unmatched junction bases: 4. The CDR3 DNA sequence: TGTGCCAGCAGTGACCCGGACAGGGGAGGGGAGCTGTTTTTT. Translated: CASSDPDRGGELFF.

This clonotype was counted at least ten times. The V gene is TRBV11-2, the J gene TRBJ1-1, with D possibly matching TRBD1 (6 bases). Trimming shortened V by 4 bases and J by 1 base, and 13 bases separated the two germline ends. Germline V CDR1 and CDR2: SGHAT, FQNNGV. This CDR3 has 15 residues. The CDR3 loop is CASSSLTGSNTEAFF. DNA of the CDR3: TGTGCCAGCAGCTCGTTGACAGGTTCGAACACTGAAGCTTTCTTT.

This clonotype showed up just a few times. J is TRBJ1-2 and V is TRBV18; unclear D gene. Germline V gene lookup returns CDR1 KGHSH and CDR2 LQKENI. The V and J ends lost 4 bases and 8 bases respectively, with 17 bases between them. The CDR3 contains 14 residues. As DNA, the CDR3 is TGTGCCAGCTCACTCGACGGGAGTGGAGGAGGCTACACCTTC. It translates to CASSLDGSGGGYTF. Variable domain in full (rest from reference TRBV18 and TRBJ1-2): NAGVMQNPRHLVRRRGQEARLRCSPMKGHSHVYWYRQLPEEGLKFMVYLQKENIIDESGMPKERFSAEFPKEGPSILRIQQVVRGDSAAYFCASSLDGSGGGYTFGSGTRLTVV.

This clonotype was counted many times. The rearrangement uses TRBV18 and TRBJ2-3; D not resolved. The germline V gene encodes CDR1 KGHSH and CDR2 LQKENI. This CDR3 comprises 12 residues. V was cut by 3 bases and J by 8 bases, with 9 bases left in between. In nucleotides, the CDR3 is TGTGCCAGCTCACCGCCCGATGGTACGCAGTATTTT. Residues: CASSPPDGTQYF. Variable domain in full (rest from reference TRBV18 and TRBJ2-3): NAGVMQNPRHLVRRRGQEARLRCSPMKGHSHVYWYRQLPEEGLKFMVYLQKENIIDESGMPKERFSAEFPKEGPSILRIQQVVRGDSAAYFCASSPPDGTQYFGPGTRLTVL.

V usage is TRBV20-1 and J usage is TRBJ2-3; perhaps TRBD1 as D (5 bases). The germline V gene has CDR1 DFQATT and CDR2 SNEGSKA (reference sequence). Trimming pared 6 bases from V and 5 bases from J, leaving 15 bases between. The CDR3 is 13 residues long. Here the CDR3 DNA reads TGCAGTGCGCTTGAACCAGGGAAAGATACGCAGTATTTT. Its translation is CSALEPGKDTQYF.

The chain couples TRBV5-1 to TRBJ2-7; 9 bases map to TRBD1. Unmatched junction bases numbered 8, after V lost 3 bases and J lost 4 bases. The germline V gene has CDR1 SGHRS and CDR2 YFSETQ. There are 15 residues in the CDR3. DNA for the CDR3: TGCGCCAGCAGCTACGTACCGGGACAGGGTTACGAGCAGTACTTC. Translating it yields CASSYVPGQGYEQYF.

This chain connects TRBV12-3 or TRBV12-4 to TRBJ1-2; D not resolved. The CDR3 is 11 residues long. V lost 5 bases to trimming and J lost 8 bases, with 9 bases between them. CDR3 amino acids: CASSIGRGYTF. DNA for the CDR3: TGTGCCAGCAGTATCGGTAGGGGCTACACCTTC.

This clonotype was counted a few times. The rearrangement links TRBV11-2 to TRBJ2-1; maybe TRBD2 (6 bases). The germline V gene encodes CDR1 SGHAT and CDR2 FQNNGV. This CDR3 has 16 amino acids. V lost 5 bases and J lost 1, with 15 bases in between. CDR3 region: CASSASAGSSYNEQFF. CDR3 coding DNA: TGTGCCAGCAGCGCATCTGCGGGGTCTTCCTACAATGAGCAGTTCTTC.

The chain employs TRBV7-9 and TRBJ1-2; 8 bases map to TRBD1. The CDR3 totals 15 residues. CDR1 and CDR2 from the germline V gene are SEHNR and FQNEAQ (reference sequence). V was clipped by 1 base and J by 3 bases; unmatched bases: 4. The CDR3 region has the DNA TGTGCCAGCAGCTTAGTGGGGACAGGCTACTATGGCTACACCTTC. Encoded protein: CASSLVGTGYYGYTF.

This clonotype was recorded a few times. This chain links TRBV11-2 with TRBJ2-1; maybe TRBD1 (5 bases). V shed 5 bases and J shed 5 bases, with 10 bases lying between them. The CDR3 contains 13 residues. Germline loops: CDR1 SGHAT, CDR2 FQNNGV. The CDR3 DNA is TGTGCCAGCAGCCTTTCGACAGACAATGAGCAGTTCTTC. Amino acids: CASSLSTDNEQFF. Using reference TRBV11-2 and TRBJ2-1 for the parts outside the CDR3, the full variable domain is EAGVAQSPRYKIIEKRQSVAFWCNPISGHATLYWYQQILGQGPKLLIQFQNNGVVDDSQLPKDRFSAERLKGVDSTLKIQPAKLEDSAVYLCASSLSTDNEQFFGPGTRLTVL.

CDR3 nucleotide sequence: TGTGCCAGCAGTTACTGGGCTTCCAATCAGCCCCAGCATTTT. Residues: CASSYWASNQPQHF. This rearrangement joins TRBV6-2 or TRBV6-3 to TRBJ1-5; no clear D gene. The ends were cut back, 1 base at V and 3 bases at J, with 7 bases in the middle. Germline lookup yields CDR1 MNHEY and CDR2 SVGEGT. This CDR3 has 14 amino acids.

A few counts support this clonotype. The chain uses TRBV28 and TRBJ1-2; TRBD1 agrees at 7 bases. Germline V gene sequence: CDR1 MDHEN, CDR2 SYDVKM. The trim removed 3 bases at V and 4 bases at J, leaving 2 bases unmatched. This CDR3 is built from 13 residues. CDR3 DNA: TGTGCCAGCAGTTTGGGACAGACCTATGGCTACACCTTC. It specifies CASSLGQTYGYTF.

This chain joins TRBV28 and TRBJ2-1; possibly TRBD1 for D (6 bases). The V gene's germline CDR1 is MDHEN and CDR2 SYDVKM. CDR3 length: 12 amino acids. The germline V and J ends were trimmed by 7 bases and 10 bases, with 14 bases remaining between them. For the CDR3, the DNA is TGTGCCAGCAAGGGGGAAACTTTCGAGCAGTTCTTC. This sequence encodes CASKGETFEQFF.

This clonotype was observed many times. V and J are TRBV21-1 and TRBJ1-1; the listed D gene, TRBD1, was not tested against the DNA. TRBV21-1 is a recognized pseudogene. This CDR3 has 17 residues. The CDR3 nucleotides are TGTGCCAGCAGCGCACCGGGACAGGGAAGGGTCGGGACTGAAGCTTTCTTT. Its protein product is CASSAPGQGRVGTEAFF.

The CDR3 spells CASSQTAYTGELFF. The CDR3 DNA reads as TGTGCCAGCAGCCAGACAGCTTACACCGGGGAGCTGTTTTTT. The chain recombines TRBV14 with TRBJ2-2, with a tentative D call TRBD1 (5 bases). Germline V gene lookup returns CDR1 SGHDN and CDR2 FVKESK. The CDR3 totals 14 residues. V lost 3 bases, J lost 3 bases, and 8 bases lay in between.

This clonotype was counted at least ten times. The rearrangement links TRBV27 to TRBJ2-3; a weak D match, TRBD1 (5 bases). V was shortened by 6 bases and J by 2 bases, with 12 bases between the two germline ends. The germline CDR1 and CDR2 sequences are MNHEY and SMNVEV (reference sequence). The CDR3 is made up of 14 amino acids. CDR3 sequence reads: CASRKGIPTDTQYF. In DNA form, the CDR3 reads TGTGCCAGCAGAAAGGGGATCCCCACAGATACGCAGTATTTT.

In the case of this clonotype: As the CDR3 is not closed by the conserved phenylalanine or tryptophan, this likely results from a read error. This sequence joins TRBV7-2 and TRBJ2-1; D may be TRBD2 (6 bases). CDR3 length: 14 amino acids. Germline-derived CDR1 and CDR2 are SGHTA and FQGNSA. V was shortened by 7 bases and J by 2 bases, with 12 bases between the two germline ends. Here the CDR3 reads CASTPGVTYNEQFS. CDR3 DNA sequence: TGTGCCAGCACCCCGGGGGTTACCTACAATGAGCAGTTCTCC.